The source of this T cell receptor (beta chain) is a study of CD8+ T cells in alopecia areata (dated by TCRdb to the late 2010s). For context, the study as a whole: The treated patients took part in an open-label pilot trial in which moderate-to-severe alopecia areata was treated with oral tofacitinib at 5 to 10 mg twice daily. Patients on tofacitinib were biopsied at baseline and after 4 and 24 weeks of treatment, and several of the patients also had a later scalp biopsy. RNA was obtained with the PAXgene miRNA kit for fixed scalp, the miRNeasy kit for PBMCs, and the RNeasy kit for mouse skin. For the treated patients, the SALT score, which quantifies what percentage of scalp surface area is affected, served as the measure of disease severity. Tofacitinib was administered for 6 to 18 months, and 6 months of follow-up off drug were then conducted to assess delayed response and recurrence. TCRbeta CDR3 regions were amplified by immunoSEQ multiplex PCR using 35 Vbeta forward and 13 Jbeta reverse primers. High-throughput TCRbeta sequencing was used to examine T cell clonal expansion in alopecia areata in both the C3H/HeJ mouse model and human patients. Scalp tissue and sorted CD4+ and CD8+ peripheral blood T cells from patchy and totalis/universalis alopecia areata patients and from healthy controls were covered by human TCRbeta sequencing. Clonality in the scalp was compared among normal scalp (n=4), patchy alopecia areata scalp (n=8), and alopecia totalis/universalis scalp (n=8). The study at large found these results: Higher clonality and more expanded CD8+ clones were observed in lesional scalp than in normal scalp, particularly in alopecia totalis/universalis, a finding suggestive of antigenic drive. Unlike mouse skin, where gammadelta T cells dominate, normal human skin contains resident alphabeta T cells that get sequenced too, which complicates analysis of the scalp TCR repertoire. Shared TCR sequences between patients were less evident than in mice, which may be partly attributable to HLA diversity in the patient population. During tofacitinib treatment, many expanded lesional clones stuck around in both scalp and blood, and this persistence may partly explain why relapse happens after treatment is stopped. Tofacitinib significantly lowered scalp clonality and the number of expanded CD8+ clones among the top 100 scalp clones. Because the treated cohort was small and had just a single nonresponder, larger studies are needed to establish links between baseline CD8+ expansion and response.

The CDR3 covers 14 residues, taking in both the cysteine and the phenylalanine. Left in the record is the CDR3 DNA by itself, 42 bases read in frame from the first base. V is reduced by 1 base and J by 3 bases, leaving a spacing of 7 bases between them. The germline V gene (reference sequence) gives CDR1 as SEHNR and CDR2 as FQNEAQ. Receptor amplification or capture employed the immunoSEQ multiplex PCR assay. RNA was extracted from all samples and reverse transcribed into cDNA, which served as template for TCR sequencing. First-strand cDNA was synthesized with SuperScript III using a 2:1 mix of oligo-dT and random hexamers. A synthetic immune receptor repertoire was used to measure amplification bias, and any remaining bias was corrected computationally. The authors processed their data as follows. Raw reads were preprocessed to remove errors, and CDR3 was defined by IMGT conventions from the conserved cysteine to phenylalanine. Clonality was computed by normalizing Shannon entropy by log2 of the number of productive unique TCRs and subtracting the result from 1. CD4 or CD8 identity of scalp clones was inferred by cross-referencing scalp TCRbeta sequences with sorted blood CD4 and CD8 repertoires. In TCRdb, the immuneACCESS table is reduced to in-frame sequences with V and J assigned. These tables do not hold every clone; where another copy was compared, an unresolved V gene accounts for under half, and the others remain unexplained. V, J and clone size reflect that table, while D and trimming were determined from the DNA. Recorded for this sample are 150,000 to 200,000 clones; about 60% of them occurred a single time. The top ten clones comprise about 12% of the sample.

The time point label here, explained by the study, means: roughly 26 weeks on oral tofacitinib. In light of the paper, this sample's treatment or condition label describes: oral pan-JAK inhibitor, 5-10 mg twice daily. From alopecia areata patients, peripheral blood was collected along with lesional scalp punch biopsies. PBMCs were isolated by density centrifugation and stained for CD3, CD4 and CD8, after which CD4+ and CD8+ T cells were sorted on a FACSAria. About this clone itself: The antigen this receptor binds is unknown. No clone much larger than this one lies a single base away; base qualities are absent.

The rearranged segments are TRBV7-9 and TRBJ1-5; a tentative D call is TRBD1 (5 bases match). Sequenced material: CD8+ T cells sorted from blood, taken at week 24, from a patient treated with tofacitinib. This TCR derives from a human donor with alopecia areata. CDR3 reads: CASSLGQYNQPQHF. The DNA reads TGTGCCAGCAGCTTAGGACAGTACAATCAGCCCCAGCATTTT.